Each of the 6 T cell receptor beta chains below was sequenced from the same sample in a study of early T cells in non-severe SARS-CoV-2 infection. TCRdb re-derived calls from the 5' RACE reads in MiXCR, one entry per CDR3 protein. This table holds some 48,000 distinct CDR3 sequences, around 9.1% found once. The sample comprised whole blood. Every receptor here comes from an adult who was a healthcare worker with PCR-confirmed SARS-CoV-2 infection or an uninfected control (not recorded which).

This clonotype was seen repeatedly, ten times or more. This chain connects TRBV4-1 to TRBJ1-4, with D possibly TRBD1 on 6 matching bases. The CDR3 spans 12 residues. V lost 4 bases, J lost 15 bases, and 15 bases lay in between. Germline assignment: CDR1 MGHRA and CDR2 YSYEKL. CDR3 loop: CASSRASDSVFF. The CDR3 nucleotides are TGCGCCAGCAGCCGAGCTTCGGACAGCGTGTTTTTT.

The chain is built from TRBV5-1 and TRBJ2-1; 9 bases match TRBD2. Germline V lookup: CDR1 SGHRS, CDR2 YFSETQ. Trimming took 6 bases from V and 9 from J; bases not matched to a gene: 10. The CDR3 is 14 residues long. The CDR3 loop is CASKTGLAIGEQFF. For the CDR3, the DNA is TGCGCCAGCAAAACGGGACTAGCTATCGGTGAGCAGTTCTTC.

This clonotype has a count of ten or more. The chain has TRBV29-1 and TRBJ1-2; 12 positions agree with TRBD1. Losses at the gene ends were 4 bases for V and 8 bases for J; bases not matched to a gene: 8. Germline lookup yields CDR1 SQVTM and CDR2 ANQGSEA. The CDR3 extends over 14 amino acids. The CDR3 loop reads CSVGAGQGALGYTF. In nucleotides, the CDR3 is TGCAGCGTTGGCGCGGGACAGGGGGCGCTGGGCTACACCTTC.

The table lists this clonotype with many counts. V usage is TRBV27 and J usage is TRBJ2-7; TRBD1 matches 8 bases. The CDR3 runs 15 residues. Germline trimming cut 5 bases from V and 5 bases from J; bases unmatched to any gene: 11. Looked up from germline, CDR1 is MNHEY and CDR2 is SMNVEV (reference sequence). CDR3 sequence (DNA): TGTGCCAGCAGTCTTACCCGGACAGGGATTAACGAGCAGTACTTC. Its protein product is CASSLTRTGINEQYF.

This clonotype was counted at least ten times. This sequence joins TRBV12-5 and TRBJ2-3; 7 bases are a match to TRBD2. The germline V gene encodes CDR1 LGHNT and CDR2 FRNRAP. This CDR3 has 15 amino acids. J lost 4 bases, V lost 2 bases, and 6 bases had no gene match. CDR3 DNA: TGTGCTAGTGGTTTGCAAGGACTAGGCCCAGATACGCAGTATTTT. Translation: CASGLQGLGPDTQYF.

This clonotype was counted many times. The chain uses TRBV7-8 and TRBJ2-3; maybe TRBD2 (5 bases). Germline V lookup: CDR1 SGHVS, CDR2 FQNEAQ. Trimming shortened V by 2 bases and J by 4 bases, and 10 bases separated the two germline ends. The CDR3 is 14 amino acids. Here the CDR3 DNA reads TGTGCCAGCAGCTTATTTCAAGCGGCAGATACGCAGTATTTT. Amino acid sequence: CASSLFQAADTQYF.